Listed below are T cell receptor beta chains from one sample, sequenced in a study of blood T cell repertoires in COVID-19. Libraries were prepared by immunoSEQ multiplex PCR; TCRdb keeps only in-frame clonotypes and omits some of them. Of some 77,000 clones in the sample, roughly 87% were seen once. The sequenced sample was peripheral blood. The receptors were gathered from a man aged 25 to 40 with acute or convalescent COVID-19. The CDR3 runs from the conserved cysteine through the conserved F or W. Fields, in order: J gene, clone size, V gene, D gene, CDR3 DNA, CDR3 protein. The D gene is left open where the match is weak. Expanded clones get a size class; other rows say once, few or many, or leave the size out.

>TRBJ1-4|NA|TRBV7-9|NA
TGTGCCAGCAGCTTGGACAGCTCTTCAACTAATGAAAAACTGTTTTTT
CASSLDSSSTNEKLFF
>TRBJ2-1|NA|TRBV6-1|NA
TGTGCCAGCAGTGAAGGAGGACCAGGGAGGAATGAGCAGTTCTTC
CASSEGGPGRNEQFF
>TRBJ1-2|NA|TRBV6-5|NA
TGTGCCAGCAGTTACCTGGGGGCGAGTGGCTACACCTTC
CASSYLGASGYTF
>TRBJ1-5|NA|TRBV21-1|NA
TGTGCCAGCCGAATCCGAAATACAGCTAGCAATCAGCCCCAGCATTTT
CASRIRNTASNQPQHF
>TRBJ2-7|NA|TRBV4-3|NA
TGCGCCAGCAGCCAAGATCTTACTTACGAGCAGTACTTC
CASSQDLTYEQYF
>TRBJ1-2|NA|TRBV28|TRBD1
TGTGCCAGCAGCTGGGGACAGACTATTGGCTACACCTTC
CASSWGQTIGYTF
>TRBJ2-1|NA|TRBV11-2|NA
TGTGCCAGCAGCTTAATGAGCGTTCGCGGCAATGAGCAGTTCTTC
CASSLMSVRGNEQFF
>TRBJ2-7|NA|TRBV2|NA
TGTGCCAGCGCGGGAACGGAGATAACCTACGAGCAGTACTTC
CASAGTEITYEQYF
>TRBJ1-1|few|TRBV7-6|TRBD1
TGTGCCAGCAGCCCACAGGGGGTGATTGGGACTGAAGCTTTCTTT
CASSPQGVIGTEAFF
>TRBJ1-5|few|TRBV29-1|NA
TGCAGCGTTGTTCAGGGCAATCAGCCCCAGCATTTT
CSVVQGNQPQHF
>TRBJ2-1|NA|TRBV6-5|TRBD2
TGTGCCAGCAGTTATAGGGGAGGGAATGAGCAGTTCTTC
CASSYRGGNEQFF
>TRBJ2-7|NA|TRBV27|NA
TGTGCCAGCAGCCCCCCGTTCCCCTCCTACGAGCAGTACTTC
CASSPPFPSYEQYF
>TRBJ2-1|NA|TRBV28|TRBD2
TGTGCCAGCAGTCCTAGCGGGAGCTTGAACAATGAGCAGTTCTTC
CASSPSGSLNNEQFF
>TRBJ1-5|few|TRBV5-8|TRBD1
TGTGCCAGCAGCCCACAGGGGACTAATCAGCCCCAGCATTTT
CASSPQGTNQPQHF
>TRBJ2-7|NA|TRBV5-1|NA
TGCGCCAGCAGCTTAGGGAACCCCTCCCAGGGCGAGCAGTACTTC
CASSLGNPSQGEQYF
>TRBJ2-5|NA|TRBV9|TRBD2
TGTGCCAGCAGCGGGGGCGGGAGCTTGGATGAGACCCAGTACTTC
CASSGGGSLDETQYF
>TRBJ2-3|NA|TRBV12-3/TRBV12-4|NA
TGTGCCAGCAGACGACAGGCAACAGATACGCAGTATTTT
CASRRQATDTQYF
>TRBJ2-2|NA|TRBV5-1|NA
TGCGCCAGCAGCGCGTCCTTGAGCGGGAACACCGGGGAGCTGTTTTTT
CASSASLSGNTGELFF